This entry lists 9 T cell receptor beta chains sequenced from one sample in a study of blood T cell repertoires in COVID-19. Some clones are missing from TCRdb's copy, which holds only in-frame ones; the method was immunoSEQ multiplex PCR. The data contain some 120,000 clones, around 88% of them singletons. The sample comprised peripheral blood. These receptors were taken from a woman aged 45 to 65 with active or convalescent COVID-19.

This CDR3 reads CASSEGTGDSGANVLTF. The CDR3 DNA reads as TGTGCCAGCAGCGAGGGGACAGGGGACTCTGGGGCCAACGTCCTGACTTTC. The chain couples TRBV9 to TRBJ2-6; 10 nucleotides agree with TRBD1. Germline CDR1 SGDLS, CDR2 YYNGEE. V gave up 3 bases and J gave up 0 bases; unmatched junction bases: 3. This CDR3 has 17 residues.

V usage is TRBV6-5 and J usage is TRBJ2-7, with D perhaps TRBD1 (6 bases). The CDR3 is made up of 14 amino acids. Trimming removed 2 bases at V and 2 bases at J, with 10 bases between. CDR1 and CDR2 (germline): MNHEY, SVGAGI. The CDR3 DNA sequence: TGTGCCAGCAGTTACAAGGGGGACCCCTACGAGCAGTACTTC. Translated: CASSYKGDPYEQYF.

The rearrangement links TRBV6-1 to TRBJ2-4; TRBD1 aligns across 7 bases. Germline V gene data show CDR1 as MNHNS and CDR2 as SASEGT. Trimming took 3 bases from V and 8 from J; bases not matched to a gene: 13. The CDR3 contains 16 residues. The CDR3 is CASSEKPTGFYDIQYF. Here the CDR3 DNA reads TGTGCCAGCAGTGAGAAACCGACAGGGTTTTACGACATTCAGTACTTC.

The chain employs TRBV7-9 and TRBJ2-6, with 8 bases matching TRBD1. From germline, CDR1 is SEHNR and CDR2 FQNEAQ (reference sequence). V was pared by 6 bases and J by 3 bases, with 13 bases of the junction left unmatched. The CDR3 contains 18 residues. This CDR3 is CASSLTHRQGLGANVLTF. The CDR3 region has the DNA TGTGCCAGCAGTTTAACTCACAGACAGGGGCTTGGGGCCAACGTCCTGACTTTC.

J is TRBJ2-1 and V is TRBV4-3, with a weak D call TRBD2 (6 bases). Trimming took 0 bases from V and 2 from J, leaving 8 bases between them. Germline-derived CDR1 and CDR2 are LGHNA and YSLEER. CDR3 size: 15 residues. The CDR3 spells CASSQDPGAYNEQFF. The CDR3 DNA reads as TGCGCCAGCAGCCAAGACCCGGGAGCCTACAATGAGCAGTTCTTC.

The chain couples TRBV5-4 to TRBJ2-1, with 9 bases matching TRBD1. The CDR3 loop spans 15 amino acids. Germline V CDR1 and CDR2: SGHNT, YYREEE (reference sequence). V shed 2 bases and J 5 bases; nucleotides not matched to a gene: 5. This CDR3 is CASSFRDRADNEQFF. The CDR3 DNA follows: TGTGCCAGCAGCTTCCGGGACAGGGCTGACAATGAGCAGTTCTTC.

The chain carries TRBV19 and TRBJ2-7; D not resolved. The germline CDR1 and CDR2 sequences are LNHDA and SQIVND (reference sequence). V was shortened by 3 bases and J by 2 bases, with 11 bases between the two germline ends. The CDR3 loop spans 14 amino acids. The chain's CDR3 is CASSIGLVAYEQYF. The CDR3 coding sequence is TGTGCCAGTAGTATCGGTCTAGTCGCCTACGAGCAGTACTTC.

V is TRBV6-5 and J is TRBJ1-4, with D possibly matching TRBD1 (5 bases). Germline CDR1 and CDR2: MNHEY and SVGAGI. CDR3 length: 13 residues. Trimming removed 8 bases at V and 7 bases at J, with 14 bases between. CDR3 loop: CASGRGRGEKLFF. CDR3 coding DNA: TGTGCCAGCGGTAGGGGAAGGGGTGAAAAACTGTTTTTT.

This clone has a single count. CDR3 bases: TGTGCCTGGACCCTTGGCGGTTCGAACACCGGGGAGCTGTTTTTT. It translates to CAWTLGGSNTGELFF. The chain carries TRBV30 and TRBJ2-2; D gene ambiguous. The CDR3 contains 15 residues. Germline CDR1 and CDR2: GTSNPN and SVGIG (reference sequence). Trimming took off 4 bases at V and 0 bases at J, with 12 bases between the two ends.